The T cell receptor beta chain under discussion was sequenced for a study of OX40 agonist ivuxolimab in advanced cancers. Assay: immunoSEQ multiplex PCR; the TCRdb copy retains only in-frame clones and omits some. The sample has some 80,000 clones, around 87% seen once. Blood was sampled at baseline, cycle 4 day 1, and cycle 7 day 1. Study-level findings and limits: On average, CD8+ T cells had more expanded clones than CD4+. Partial responders dosed at 0.1-3.0 mg/kg displayed clonal expansion ranking among the lowest.

Remarks on this clone: Its target is unknown.

Germline CDR1 is LNHDA and CDR2 is SQIVND (reference sequence). V trimming: 5 bases; J trimming: 5 bases; junction bases outside the gene matches: 3. This CDR3 contains 13 residues. The V and J genes are TRBV19 and TRBJ2-7; 10 bases fit TRBD1. The sequenced sample was CD4+ or CD8+ T cells sorted from blood, obtained in a trial of the OX40 agonist ivuxolimab. The sequence derives from an adult with an advanced solid tumor such as melanoma, head and neck, liver or kidney cancer. The CDR3, as DNA: TGTGCCAGTAGTTGGGACAGGGGCGACGAGCAGTACTTC. Amino acids: CASSWDRGDEQYF. Based on the CDR3 plus reference TRBV19 and TRBJ2-7, the full variable domain is DGGITQSPKYLFRKEGQNVTLSCEQNLNHDAMYWYRQDPGQGLRLIYYSQIVNDFQKGDIAEGYSVSREKKESFPLTVTSAQKNPTAFYLCASSWDRGDEQYFGPGTRLTVT.